This passage covers 8 T cell receptor beta chains from one sample sequenced in a study of early stage breast cancer tumors. The protocol was immunoSEQ multiplex PCR, while the TCRdb copy is restricted to in-frame clones and leaves out a portion. The data contain 5,500 or so clones, around 70% of them singletons. Sequencing used breast tumor tissue. The receptors were gathered from a person between 55 and 69 years old with breast cancer.

The sample holds one count of this clone. The chain couples TRBV2 to TRBJ1-1; tentative D call: TRBD1 (5 bases). The ends were cut back, 10 bases at V and 7 bases at J, with 16 bases in the middle. Germline values: CDR1 SNHLY, CDR2 FYNNEI. This CDR3 spans 12 amino acids. Here the CDR3 DNA reads TGTGCCACGGGGCGGGGGTCAAATGAAGCTTTCTTT. It codes for CATGRGSNEAFF.

This sequence joins TRBV29-1 and TRBJ2-3, with TRBD2 matching over 9 bases. CDR1 and CDR2 (germline): SQVTM, ANQGSEA. After removal of 5 bases from V and 5 bases from J, the junction contained 11 bases not matched to a gene. The CDR3 sequence is 15 residues long. The CDR3 sequence: CSVPQWRGGRDTQYF. The CDR3 nucleotides read TGCAGCGTTCCCCAGTGGCGGGGGGGTCGAGATACGCAGTATTTT.

This sequence joins TRBV29-1 and TRBJ2-1; 7 nucleotides align to TRBD1. The CDR3 consists of 12 residues. CDR1 is SQVTM, CDR2 ANQGSEA, per germline. Unmatched junction bases numbered 5, after V lost 7 bases and J lost 5 bases. The CDR3: CSEGGAHNEQFF. The CDR3 DNA sequence: TGCAGCGAAGGGGGCGCCCACAATGAGCAGTTCTTC.

This chain connects TRBV4-1 to TRBJ2-7; TRBD2 aligns across 10 bases. V was pared by 3 bases and J by 0 bases, with 11 bases of the junction left unmatched. This CDR3 has 18 residues. Germline values: CDR1 MGHRA, CDR2 YSYEKL. CDR3 residues: CASSQSLAGELGSYEQYF. The CDR3 coding sequence is TGCGCCAGCAGCCAGAGCCTAGCGGGGGAGCTAGGCTCCTACGAGCAGTACTTC.

This chain joins TRBV7-3 and TRBJ2-7; either TRBD1 or TRBD2 may supply D (5 bases each). The CDR3 covers 13 residues. CDR1 is SGHTA and CDR2 is FQGTGA in the germline V gene. V was pared by 0 bases and J by 7 bases, with 10 bases between. The chain's CDR3 is CASSLTGRVEQYF. Here the CDR3 DNA reads TGTGCCAGCAGCTTAACGGGACGTGTGGAGCAGTACTTC. The whole variable domain, filled in from reference TRBV7-3 and TRBJ2-7, reads GAGVSQTPSNKVTEKGKYVELRCDPISGHTALYWYRQSLGQGPEFLIYFQGTGAADDSGLPNDRFFAVRPEGSVSTLKIQRTERGDSAVYLCASSLTGRVEQYFGPGTRLTVT.

The chain links TRBV2 to TRBJ2-7, with D tentatively TRBD2 (5 bases). Germline V gene data show CDR1 as SNHLY and CDR2 as FYNNEI. V gave up 7 bases and J gave up 2 bases, with 15 bases separating them. The CDR3 is 14 amino acids. The CDR3, as DNA: TGTGCCAGCAACCCACTAAAGGGAGCCTACGAGCAGTACTTC. Its translation is CASNPLKGAYEQYF.

With respect to this clone: Compared with germline, one end of the junction differs, possibly owing to a read error. V gene TRBV7-7 combines with J gene TRBJ2-5, with no clear D. The length of the CDR3 is 14 residues. CDR1 is SSHAT and CDR2 is FNYEAQ in the germline V gene (reference sequence). CDR3 in amino acids: CASSLGRLQETQYF. The CDR3 DNA sequence: TGTGCTAGCAGCTTAGGTCGGCTCCAAGAGACCCAGTACTTC.

The chain joins TRBV7-2 to TRBJ2-2; 9 bases agree with TRBD2. The CDR3 sequence is 15 residues long. Germline-derived CDR1 and CDR2 are SGHTA and FQGNSA. The trim removed 1 base at V and 6 bases at J, leaving 3 bases unmatched. The CDR3 here is CASSLGGRAPGELFF. DNA of the CDR3: TGTGCCAGCAGCTTAGGCGGGAGGGCCCCCGGGGAGCTGTTTTTT.